This T cell receptor (beta chain) is from a study of blood T cell repertoires in COVID-19. The assay was immunoSEQ multiplex PCR, and TCRdb's table has in-frame clones only and misses some. The sample comprises a few hundred thousand clones, 85% to 90% of which are singletons, and approximately 6.2% rests with the top ten. Trimming shortened V by 0 bases and J by 7 bases, and 8 bases separated the two germline ends. Germline CDR1 is SGHRS and CDR2 is YFSETQ. The CDR3 has 13 residues. Sample: peripheral blood. The receptor was derived from a man in his 60s who had recovered from COVID-19. This sequence joins TRBV5-1 and TRBJ2-1; possible D gene TRBD1, 5 bases. CDR3 sequence reads: CASSLGQYNEQFF. The DNA for the CDR3 is TGCGCCAGCAGCTTGGGACAGTATAATGAGCAGTTCTTC.